The clone carrying this TCR beta chain was detected a few times. The data stem from a study of blood T cell repertoires in COVID-19. As processed by the authors: Amplification with reference gene primers provided the estimates of nucleated cell counts. The assay was immunoSEQ multiplex PCR, and TCRdb's table has in-frame clones only and misses some. From that table come the V and J calls and clone size; the DNA was used to work out D and trimming. The sample comprises around 250,000 clones, about four fifths of which are singletons, and roughly 2% rests with the top ten. V lost 5 bases and J 5 bases, leaving 13 bases between the germline ends. This CDR3 is built from 15 residues. Germline V gives CDR1 MNHEY, CDR2 SVGEGT.

The gene calls are TRBV6-2 or TRBV6-3 and TRBJ1-6; weak D call: TRBD1 (6 bases). Input material: peripheral blood. This receptor was identified in a man aged 25 to 45 who had recovered from COVID-19. CDR3 residues: CASSDRQENNSPLHF. CDR3 in DNA: TGTGCCAGCAGTGACCGACAGGAGAATAATTCACCCCTCCACTTT.